This T cell receptor (beta chain) emerged from a study of T cells in Graves' hyperthyroidism and ophthalmopathy. Notes on the study in general: Ophthalmopathy, as predicted by the model, came a median 6.5 months after the prediction.

Ophthalmopathy patients had moderate-to-severe active disease, CAS ≥3, NOSPECS ≥4, and disease duration under 3 months. A remark on this clonotype: The target antigen is unknown.

TCR beta CDR3 region amplification was performed from RNA transcripts. HTBI primers were employed in a first-round RT-PCR of the TCR CDR3. In TCRdb, the multiplex PCR reads were re-called with MiXCR into one record per CDR3 protein. The table shows about 640,000 distinct CDR3 sequences, with around 20% occurring only once. The sample comprised blood. This TCR was sampled from a man aged 25-45 years with Graves' ophthalmopathy.

The DNA for the CDR3 is TGTGCCAGCAGTGAAGGGACAGGGGAGACCCAGTACTTC. Its protein is CASSEGTGETQYF. The J gene is TRBJ2-5, the V gene TRBV2; 8 positions agree with TRBD1. CDR1 is SNHLY, CDR2 FYNNEI, per germline. CDR3 length equals 13 residues. The ends lost 1 base at V and 5 bases at J; junction bases unmatched: 0.